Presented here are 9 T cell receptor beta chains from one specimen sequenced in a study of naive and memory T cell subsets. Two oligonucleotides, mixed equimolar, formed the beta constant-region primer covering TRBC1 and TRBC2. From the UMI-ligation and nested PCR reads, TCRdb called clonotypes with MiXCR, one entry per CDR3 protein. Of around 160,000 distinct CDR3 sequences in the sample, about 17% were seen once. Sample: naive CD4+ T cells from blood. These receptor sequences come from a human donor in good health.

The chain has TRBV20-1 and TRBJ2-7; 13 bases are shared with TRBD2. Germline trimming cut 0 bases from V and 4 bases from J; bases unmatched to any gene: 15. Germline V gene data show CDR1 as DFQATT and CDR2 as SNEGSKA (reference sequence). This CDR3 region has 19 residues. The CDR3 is CSARDREGGLAGKWYEQYF. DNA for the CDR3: TGCAGTGCTAGAGATCGGGAGGGGGGACTAGCGGGAAAATGGTACGAGCAGTACTTC.

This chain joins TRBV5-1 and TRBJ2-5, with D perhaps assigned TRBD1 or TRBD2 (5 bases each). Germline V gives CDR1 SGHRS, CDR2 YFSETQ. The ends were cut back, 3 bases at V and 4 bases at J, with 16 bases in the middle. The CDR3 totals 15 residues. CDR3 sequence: CASSSLAVGGETQYF. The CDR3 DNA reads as TGCGCCAGCAGCTCCCTCGCGGTTGGGGGAGAGACCCAGTACTTC.

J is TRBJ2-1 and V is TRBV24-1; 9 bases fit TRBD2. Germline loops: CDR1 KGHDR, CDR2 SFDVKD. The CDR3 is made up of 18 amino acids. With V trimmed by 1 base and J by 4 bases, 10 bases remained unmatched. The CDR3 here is CATSDFGGRAGVYNEQFF. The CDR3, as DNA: TGTGCCACCAGTGATTTCGGCGGGAGGGCTGGGGTTTACAATGAGCAGTTCTTC.

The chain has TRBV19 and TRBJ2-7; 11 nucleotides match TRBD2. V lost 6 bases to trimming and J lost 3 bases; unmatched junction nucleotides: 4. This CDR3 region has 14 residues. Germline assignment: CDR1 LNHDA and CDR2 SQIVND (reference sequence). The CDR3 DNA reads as TGTGCCAGTAGCATTCTAGCGGGGGGCTACGAGCAGTACTTC. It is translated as CASSILAGGYEQYF.

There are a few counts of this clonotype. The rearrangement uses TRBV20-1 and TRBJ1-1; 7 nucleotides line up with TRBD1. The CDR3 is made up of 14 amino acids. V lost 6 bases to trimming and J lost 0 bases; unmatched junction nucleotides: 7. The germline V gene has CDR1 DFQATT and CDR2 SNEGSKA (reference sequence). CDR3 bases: TGCAGTGCCTTACAGGGGACCATGAACACTGAAGCTTTCTTT. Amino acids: CSALQGTMNTEAFF.

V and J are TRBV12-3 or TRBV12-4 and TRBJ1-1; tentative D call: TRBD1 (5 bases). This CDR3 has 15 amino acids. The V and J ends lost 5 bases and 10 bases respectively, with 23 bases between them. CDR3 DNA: TGTGCCAGCAGTCCCCGGACGCAGCGGGCGAGGGGAGCTTTCTTT. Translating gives CASSPRTQRARGAFF.

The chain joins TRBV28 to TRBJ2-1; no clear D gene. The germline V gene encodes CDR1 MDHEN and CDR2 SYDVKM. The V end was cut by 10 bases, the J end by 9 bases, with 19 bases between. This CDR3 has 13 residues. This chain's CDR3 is CATGSVSLGEQFF. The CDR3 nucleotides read TGTGCCACCGGGTCCGTCAGCTTGGGTGAGCAGTTCTTC.

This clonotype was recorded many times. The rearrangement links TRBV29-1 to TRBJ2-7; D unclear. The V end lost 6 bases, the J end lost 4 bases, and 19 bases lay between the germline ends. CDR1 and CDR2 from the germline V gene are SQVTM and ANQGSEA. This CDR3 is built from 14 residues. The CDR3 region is CSVEHFGPTYEQYF. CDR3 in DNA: TGCAGCGTCGAACATTTCGGCCCTACTTACGAGCAGTACTTC.

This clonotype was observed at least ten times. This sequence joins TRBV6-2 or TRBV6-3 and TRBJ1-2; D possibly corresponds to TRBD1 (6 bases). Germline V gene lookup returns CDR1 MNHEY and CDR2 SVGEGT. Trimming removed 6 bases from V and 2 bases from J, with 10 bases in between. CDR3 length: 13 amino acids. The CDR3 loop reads CASRPTGNYGYTF. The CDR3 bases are TGTGCCAGCAGGCCCACAGGGAACTATGGCTACACCTTC.